Listed below are T cell receptor beta chains from one sample, sequenced in a study of cytomegalovirus exposure and HLA in healthy donors. Profiling relied on immunoSEQ multiplex PCR, and the TCRdb table lists in-frame clones only, not all of them. The table lists 75,000 or so clones, around 70% of them singletons. The sample taken for sequencing was PBMCs. Receptors originate from a woman in her twenties or thirties in good health and CMV-seropositive. CDR3s include the opening cysteine and the closing phenylalanine or tryptophan. Each record gives: clone size, J gene, V gene, D gene, CDR3 protein, CDR3 DNA. D genes are given only for firm matches. Clone size, where shown, is once, few, many, or a class for clones that have expanded.

>.|TRBJ1-5|TRBV30|TRBD1
CAWSGGQNQPQHF
TGTGCCTGGAGTGGGGGACAGAATCAGCCCCAGCATTTT
>.|TRBJ2-5|TRBV7-9|TRBD1
CASSSKGQGRGETQYF
TGTGCCAGCAGCTCTAAAGGACAGGGGAGAGGAGAGACCCAGTACTTC
>.|TRBJ2-5|TRBV5-1|TRBD2
CASSLGAGAETQYF
TGCGCCAGCAGCTTGGGGGCGGGAGCAGAGACCCAGTACTTC
>.|TRBJ1-2|TRBV30|.
CAWSVMDRGWGGYTF
TGTGCCTGGAGTGTTATGGATCGGGGGTGGGGTGGCTACACCTTC
>.|TRBJ2-7|TRBV5-1|.
CASSLPRLPGQNLYEQYF
TGCGCCAGCAGCTTGCCGAGATTGCCGGGACAAAACCTCTACGAGCAGTACTTC
>.|TRBJ1-4|TRBV5-6|.
CASSPSGSTNEKLFF
TGTGCCAGCAGCCCCTCAGGGTCAACTAATGAAAAACTGTTTTTT
>.|TRBJ2-6|TRBV29-1|.
CSVSLGAGANVLTF
TGCAGCGTTTCGTTAGGGGCTGGGGCCAACGTCCTGACTTTC
>.|TRBJ2-3|TRBV29-1|.
CSVDMWPPRTDTQYF
TGCAGCGTTGACATGTGGCCTCCGAGGACAGATACGCAGTATTTT
>.|TRBJ2-5|TRBV27|TRBD1
CATPDRAQETQYF
TGTGCCACCCCCGACAGGGCCCAAGAGACCCAGTACTTC
>.|TRBJ1-5|TRBV6-1|.
CASSERLGDQPQHF
TGTGCCAGCAGTGAAAGACTCGGGGATCAGCCCCAGCATTTT
>.|TRBJ1-5|TRBV6-5|TRBD1
CASSATGGRNQPQHF
TGTGCCAGCAGCGCGACAGGGGGCCGTAATCAGCCCCAGCATTTT
>few|TRBJ2-2|TRBV7-9|.
CASSGGTVPNTGELFF
TGTGCCAGCAGCGGGGGGACAGTCCCGAACACCGGGGAGCTGTTTTTT
>few|TRBJ1-5|TRBV7-9|TRBD1
CASSQGDSSNQPQHF
TGTGCCAGCAGCCAAGGGGACAGCAGCAATCAGCCCCAGCATTTT
>few|TRBJ2-3|TRBV6-6|TRBD2
CASSYPSGDIDTQYF
TGTGCCAGCAGTTACCCCAGCGGGGATATAGATACGCAGTATTTT
>.|TRBJ1-5|TRBV6-1|.
CASTGGRGSNQPQHF
TGTGCCAGCACCGGAGGCAGGGGCAGCAATCAGCCCCAGCATTTT
>few|TRBJ2-1|TRBV30|.
CAWSLLRDSRAYNEQFF
TGTGCCTGGAGTCTCCTCCGGGACTCCCGGGCCTACAATGAGCAGTTCTTC
>.|TRBJ2-7|TRBV7-9|TRBD2
CASSSQTSGGSYEQYF
TGTGCCAGCAGCTCCCAGACTAGCGGGGGCTCCTACGAGCAGTACTTC
>.|TRBJ2-1|TRBV30|.
CAWSVRGLARNEQFF
TGTGCCTGGAGTGTCCGCGGCCTAGCGCGGAATGAGCAGTTCTTC
>.|TRBJ1-1|TRBV28|.
CASRAQGVTEAFF
TGTGCCAGCAGAGCACAGGGTGTCACTGAAGCTTTCTTT
>.|TRBJ1-4|TRBV5-4|TRBD1
CASSYRDRNEKLFF
TGTGCCAGCAGCTACCGGGACAGGAATGAAAAACTGTTTTTT
>.|TRBJ1-4|TRBV7-2|.
CASSLSQGGGEKLFF
TGTGCCAGCAGCTTATCACAGGGTGGTGGTGAAAAACTGTTTTTT
>.|TRBJ1-1|TRBV10-1|TRBD1
CASSETRTGRVTEAFF
TGCGCCAGCAGTGAGACCCGGACAGGGCGGGTGACTGAAGCTTTCTTT
>.|TRBJ1-2|TRBV27|.
CASSPTSGSNYGYTF
TGTGCCAGCAGTCCTACCTCCGGGTCTAACTATGGCTACACCTTC